A selection of T cell receptor beta chains follows, all from one sample in a study of cytomegalovirus exposure and HLA in healthy donors. Only in-frame clones appear in the TCRdb table, and some are missing; sequencing was by immunoSEQ multiplex PCR. The sample shows 200,000 or so clones, 70% to 85% of them seen only once. Sequences were obtained from PBMCs. All receptors derive from a man aged 45-65 years in good health and CMV-seronegative. Each CDR3 is given with its conserved first and last residue. A D gene is named only where the DNA matches it firmly. Size is stated for part of the rows, as once, few or many counts, or as a class when the clone is expanded.

V gene: TRBV28; clone size: .; D gene: TRBD1; J gene: TRBJ1-3; CDR3 protein: CASRNRGSSGNTIYF; CDR3 DNA: TGTGCCAGCAGAAACAGGGGGAGCTCTGGAAACACCATATATTTT
V gene: TRBV28; clone size: .; D gene: TRBD1; J gene: TRBJ2-3; CDR3 protein: CASTGQGLGTDTQYF; CDR3 DNA: TGTGCCAGCACCGGACAGGGGCTTGGCACAGATACGCAGTATTTT
V gene: TRBV6-5; clone size: .; D gene: .; J gene: TRBJ1-2; CDR3 protein: CASSPLTGSYTF; CDR3 DNA: TGTGCCAGCAGCCCCCTCACAGGGAGCTACACCTTC
V gene: TRBV5-1; clone size: few; D gene: .; J gene: TRBJ2-7; CDR3 protein: CASSLPGSSYEQYF; CDR3 DNA: TGCGCCAGCAGCTTGCCAGGAAGCTCCTACGAGCAGTACTTC
V gene: TRBV9; clone size: .; D gene: TRBD2; J gene: TRBJ2-7; CDR3 protein: CASKREFSYEQYF; CDR3 DNA: TGTGCATCAAAGCGGGAGTTCTCCTACGAGCAGTACTTC
V gene: TRBV6-5; clone size: once; D gene: .; J gene: TRBJ2-2; CDR3 protein: CASTPAANTGELFF; CDR3 DNA: TGTGCCAGCACCCCGGCGGCTAACACCGGGGAGCTGTTTTTT
V gene: TRBV28; clone size: .; D gene: TRBD2; J gene: TRBJ2-7; CDR3 protein: CASSSGSSYEQYF; CDR3 DNA: TGTGCCAGCAGTAGCGGGAGCTCCTACGAGCAGTACTTC
V gene: TRBV5-4; clone size: .; D gene: .; J gene: TRBJ1-2; CDR3 protein: CASTQGGSNYGYTF; CDR3 DNA: TGTGCCAGCACTCAGGGAGGGTCTAACTATGGCTACACCTTC
V gene: TRBV6-5; clone size: .; D gene: TRBD1; J gene: TRBJ2-7; CDR3 protein: CASSRTGQDEQYF; CDR3 DNA: TGTGCCAGCAGTAGAACGGGACAGGATGAGCAGTACTTC
V gene: TRBV5-5; clone size: .; D gene: .; J gene: TRBJ2-6; CDR3 protein: CASSLILSGANVLTF; CDR3 DNA: TGTGCCAGCAGCTTGATCCTCTCTGGGGCCAACGTCCTGACTTTC
V gene: TRBV28; clone size: .; D gene: .; J gene: TRBJ1-1; CDR3 protein: CASSLVGRNTEAFF; CDR3 DNA: TGTGCCAGCAGTTTGGTAGGGAGGAACACTGAAGCTTTCTTT
V gene: TRBV6-5; clone size: .; D gene: TRBD1; J gene: TRBJ2-5; CDR3 protein: CASRDPGGAETQYF; CDR3 DNA: TGTGCCAGCAGGGACCCAGGGGGCGCGGAGACCCAGTACTTC
V gene: TRBV19; clone size: few; D gene: TRBD2; J gene: TRBJ2-1; CDR3 protein: CASDLSGSNEQFF; CDR3 DNA: TGTGCCAGTGATCTTAGCGGGAGCAATGAGCAGTTCTTC
V gene: TRBV28; clone size: .; D gene: TRBD1; J gene: TRBJ1-2; CDR3 protein: CASSGGQGEHGYTF; CDR3 DNA: TGTGCCAGCAGTGGGGGACAGGGGGAGCATGGCTACACCTTC
V gene: TRBV28; clone size: few; D gene: .; J gene: TRBJ1-5; CDR3 protein: CASSFGNQPQHF; CDR3 DNA: TGTGCCAGCAGTTTCGGGAATCAGCCCCAGCATTTT
V gene: TRBV15; clone size: .; D gene: .; J gene: TRBJ2-7; CDR3 protein: CATSRDRGAWYEQYF; CDR3 DNA: TGTGCCACCAGCAGAGACAGGGGTGCATGGTACGAGCAGTACTTC
V gene: TRBV30; clone size: .; D gene: TRBD2; J gene: TRBJ2-5; CDR3 protein: CAWSGGTSGSVGLETQYF; CDR3 DNA: TGTGCCTGGAGTGGGGGGACTAGCGGGAGTGTGGGCTTAGAGACCCAGTACTTC
V gene: TRBV7-9; clone size: .; D gene: TRBD1; J gene: TRBJ2-5; CDR3 protein: CASSEGQGAEETQYF; CDR3 DNA: TGTGCCAGCAGCGAGGGACAGGGGGCTGAAGAGACCCAGTACTTC
V gene: TRBV7-3; clone size: .; D gene: .; J gene: TRBJ1-4; CDR3 protein: CASSLGGRNEKLFF; CDR3 DNA: TGTGCCAGCAGCTTGGGAGGGCGTAATGAAAAACTGTTTTTT
V gene: TRBV27; clone size: .; D gene: TRBD2; J gene: TRBJ2-2; CDR3 protein: CASSIAGGFGELFF; CDR3 DNA: TGTGCCAGCAGCATAGCGGGAGGATTTGGGGAGCTGTTTTTT
V gene: TRBV5-1; clone size: .; D gene: .; J gene: TRBJ2-7; CDR3 protein: CASSSDSYEQYF; CDR3 DNA: TGCGCCAGCAGCTCTGACAGCTACGAGCAGTACTTC
V gene: TRBV30; clone size: .; D gene: .; J gene: TRBJ2-2; CDR3 protein: CAWSSRDTDRELFF; CDR3 DNA: TGTGCCTGGAGTAGCCGGGACACAGACCGGGAGCTGTTTTTT
V gene: TRBV4-2; clone size: .; D gene: TRBD2; J gene: TRBJ2-1; CDR3 protein: CASSHVSGREYNEQFF; CDR3 DNA: TGTGCCAGCAGCCACGTTAGCGGGAGGGAATACAATGAGCAGTTCTTC
V gene: TRBV13; clone size: .; D gene: TRBD2; J gene: TRBJ2-7; CDR3 protein: CASSTHQAGGRGEQYF; CDR3 DNA: TGTGCCAGCAGCACCCACCAAGCGGGAGGGCGTGGCGAGCAGTACTTC
V gene: TRBV7-2; clone size: .; D gene: .; J gene: TRBJ2-3; CDR3 protein: CASSFEPSLYTQYF; CDR3 DNA: TGTGCCAGCAGCTTCGAACCAAGCCTTTATACGCAGTATTTT
V gene: TRBV28; clone size: few; D gene: .; J gene: TRBJ1-3; CDR3 protein: CASNLGGKGDTIYF; CDR3 DNA: TGTGCCAGCAATCTGGGGGGGAAGGGAGACACCATATATTTT
V gene: TRBV5-1; clone size: .; D gene: TRBD2; J gene: TRBJ2-7; CDR3 protein: CASSSTSGRAHEQYF; CDR3 DNA: TGCGCCAGCAGCTCAACTAGCGGGAGGGCCCACGAGCAGTACTTC
V gene: TRBV18; clone size: .; D gene: .; J gene: TRBJ2-2; CDR3 protein: CASSPDGSRSTGELFF; CDR3 DNA: TGTGCCAGCTCACCGGACGGGAGTCGCTCCACCGGGGAGCTGTTTTTT
V gene: TRBV29-1; clone size: .; D gene: .; J gene: TRBJ1-4; CDR3 protein: CSVRHAEDRPNEKLFF; CDR3 DNA: TGCAGCGTTCGTCACGCCGAGGACAGACCTAATGAAAAACTGTTTTTT
V gene: TRBV27; clone size: .; D gene: TRBD2; J gene: TRBJ2-1; CDR3 protein: CASSLGTSGRGNEQFF; CDR3 DNA: TGTGCCAGCAGTTTAGGAACTAGCGGGAGGGGTAATGAGCAGTTCTTC
V gene: TRBV5-1; clone size: .; D gene: TRBD1; J gene: TRBJ2-5; CDR3 protein: CASSLETGGWTQYF; CDR3 DNA: TGCGCCAGCAGCTTGGAGACAGGGGGGTGGACCCAGTACTTC
V gene: TRBV28; clone size: few; D gene: .; J gene: TRBJ1-1; CDR3 protein: CASSSRTGEAFF; CDR3 DNA: TGTGCCAGCAGTTCTCGTACAGGGGAAGCTTTCTTT
V gene: TRBV7-8; clone size: .; D gene: TRBD2; J gene: TRBJ2-7; CDR3 protein: CASSRRTSGSSYEQYF; CDR3 DNA: TGTGCCAGCAGCAGGCGGACTAGCGGAAGCTCCTACGAGCAGTACTTC
V gene: TRBV9; clone size: .; D gene: .; J gene: TRBJ2-7; CDR3 protein: CASSSPGDLNRQYF; CDR3 DNA: TGTGCCAGCAGCTCTCCCGGTGACCTGAACAGGCAGTACTTC
V gene: TRBV20-1; clone size: .; D gene: .; J gene: TRBJ2-7; CDR3 protein: CSAAGAYEQYF; CDR3 DNA: TGCAGTGCCGCGGGGGCTTACGAGCAGTACTTC
V gene: TRBV6-5; clone size: few; D gene: .; J gene: TRBJ2-5; CDR3 protein: CASSPRGGIQSAQYF; CDR3 DNA: TGTGCCAGCAGCCCTCGTGGCGGGATACAATCGGCCCAGTACTTC
V gene: TRBV28; clone size: .; D gene: TRBD1; J gene: TRBJ1-1; CDR3 protein: CASSLDRGEAFF; CDR3 DNA: TGTGCCAGCAGCCTCGACAGGGGCGAAGCTTTCTTT
V gene: TRBV6-1; clone size: .; D gene: .; J gene: TRBJ2-1; CDR3 protein: CASRPLGGNYNEQFF; CDR3 DNA: TGTGCCAGCAGGCCATTGGGCGGGAATTACAATGAGCAGTTCTTC
V gene: TRBV28; clone size: few; D gene: .; J gene: TRBJ2-1; CDR3 protein: CASGGGPYNEQFF; CDR3 DNA: TGTGCCAGCGGTGGAGGGCCTTACAATGAGCAGTTCTTC
V gene: TRBV5-1; clone size: .; D gene: .; J gene: TRBJ1-1; CDR3 protein: CATAEGSNTEAFF; CDR3 DNA: TGCGCCACCGCCGAGGGCAGTAACACTGAAGCTTTCTTT
V gene: TRBV5-1; clone size: few; D gene: TRBD2; J gene: TRBJ2-2; CDR3 protein: CASSLVTGGRNTGELFF; CDR3 DNA: TGCGCCAGCAGCTTGGTGACTGGCGGGAGGAACACCGGGGAGCTGTTTTTT
V gene: TRBV19; clone size: .; D gene: .; J gene: TRBJ2-5; CDR3 protein: CASSILGQFQETQYF; CDR3 DNA: TGTGCCAGTAGTATTCTCGGACAGTTTCAAGAGACCCAGTACTTC
V gene: TRBV28; clone size: .; D gene: .; J gene: TRBJ2-7; CDR3 protein: CASSLIASYEQYF; CDR3 DNA: TGTGCCAGCAGTTTAATAGCCTCCTACGAGCAGTACTTC
V gene: TRBV2; clone size: .; D gene: TRBD1; J gene: TRBJ2-5; CDR3 protein: CASSRDRAQETQYF; CDR3 DNA: TGTGCCAGCAGCCGGGACAGGGCGCAAGAGACCCAGTACTTC